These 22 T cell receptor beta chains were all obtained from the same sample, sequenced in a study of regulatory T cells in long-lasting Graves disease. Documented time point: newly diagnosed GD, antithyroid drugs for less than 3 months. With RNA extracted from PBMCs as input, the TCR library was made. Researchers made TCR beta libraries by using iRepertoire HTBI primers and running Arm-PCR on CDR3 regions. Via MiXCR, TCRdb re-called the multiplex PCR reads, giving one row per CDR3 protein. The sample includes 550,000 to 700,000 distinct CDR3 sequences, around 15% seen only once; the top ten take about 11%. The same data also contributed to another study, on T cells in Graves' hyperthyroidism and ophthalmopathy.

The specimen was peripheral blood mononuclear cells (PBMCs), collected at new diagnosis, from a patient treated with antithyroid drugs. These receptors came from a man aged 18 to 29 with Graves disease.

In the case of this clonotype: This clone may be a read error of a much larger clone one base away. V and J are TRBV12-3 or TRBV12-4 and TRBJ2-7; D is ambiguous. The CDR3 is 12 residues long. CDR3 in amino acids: CASSPVPYEQNF. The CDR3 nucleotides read TGTGCCAGCAGTCCCGTCCCCTACGAGCAGAACTTC.

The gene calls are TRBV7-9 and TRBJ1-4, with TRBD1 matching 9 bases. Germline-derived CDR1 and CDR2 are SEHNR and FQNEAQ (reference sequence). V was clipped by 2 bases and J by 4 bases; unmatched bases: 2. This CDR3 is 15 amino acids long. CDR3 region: CASSLPGQGNEKLFF. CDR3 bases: TGTGCCAGCAGCTTACCGGGACAGGGTAATGAAAAACTGTTTTTT.

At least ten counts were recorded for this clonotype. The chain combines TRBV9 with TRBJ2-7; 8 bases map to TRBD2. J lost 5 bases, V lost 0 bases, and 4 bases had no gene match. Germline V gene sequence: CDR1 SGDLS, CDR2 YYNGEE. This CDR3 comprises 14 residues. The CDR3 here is CASSVGLAGNEQYF. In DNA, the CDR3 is TGTGCCAGCAGCGTAGGGCTAGCGGGCAACGAGCAGTACTTC.

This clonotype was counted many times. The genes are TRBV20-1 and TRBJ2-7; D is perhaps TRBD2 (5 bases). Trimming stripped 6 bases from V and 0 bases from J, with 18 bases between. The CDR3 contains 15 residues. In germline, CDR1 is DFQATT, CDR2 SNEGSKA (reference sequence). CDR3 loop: CSATPVSSGSYEQYF. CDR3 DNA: TGCAGTGCCACACCCGTATCCAGCGGCTCCTACGAGCAGTACTTC.

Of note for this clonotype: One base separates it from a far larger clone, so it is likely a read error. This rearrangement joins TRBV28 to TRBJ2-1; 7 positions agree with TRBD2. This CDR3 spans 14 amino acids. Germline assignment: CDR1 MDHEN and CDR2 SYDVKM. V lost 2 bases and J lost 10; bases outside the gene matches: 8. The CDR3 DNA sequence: TGTGCCAGCAGTTTACCCGGGAGGTCCTACGAGCAGTTCTTC. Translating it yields CASSLPGRSYEQFF.

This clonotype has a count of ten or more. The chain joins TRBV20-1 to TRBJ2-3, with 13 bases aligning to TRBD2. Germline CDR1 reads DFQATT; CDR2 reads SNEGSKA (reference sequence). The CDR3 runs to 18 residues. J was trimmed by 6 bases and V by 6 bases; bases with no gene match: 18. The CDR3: CSAKITGTSGVLRDTQYF. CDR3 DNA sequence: TGCAGTGCCAAAATTACCGGGACTAGCGGGGTTCTTCGGGATACGCAGTATTTT.

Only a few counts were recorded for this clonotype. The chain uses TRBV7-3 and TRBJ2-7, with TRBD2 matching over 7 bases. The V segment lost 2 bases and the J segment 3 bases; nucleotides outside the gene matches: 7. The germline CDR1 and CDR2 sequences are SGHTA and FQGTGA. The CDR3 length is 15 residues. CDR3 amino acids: CASSLDPSGVYEQYF. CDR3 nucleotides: TGTGCCAGCAGCTTAGACCCTAGCGGAGTCTACGAGCAGTACTTC.

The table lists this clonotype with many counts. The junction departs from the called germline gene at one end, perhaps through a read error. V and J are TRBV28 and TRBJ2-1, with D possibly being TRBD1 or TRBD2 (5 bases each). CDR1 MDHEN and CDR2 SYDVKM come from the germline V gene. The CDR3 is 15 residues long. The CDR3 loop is CASSFNGLRGNGQFF. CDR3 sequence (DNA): TGTGCCAGCAGTTTTAACGGGCTTCGGGGCAATGGGCAGTTCTTC.

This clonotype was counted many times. The CDR3 region is CSARRGYEQYF. CDR3 coding DNA: TGCAGTGCTAGACGAGGATACGAGCAGTACTTC. The rearrangement uses TRBV20-1 and TRBJ2-7; D gene uncertain. The V end lost 2 bases, the J end lost 4 bases, and 6 bases lay between the germline ends. The CDR3 length is 11 residues. Germline CDR1 and CDR2: DFQATT and SNEGSKA (reference sequence).

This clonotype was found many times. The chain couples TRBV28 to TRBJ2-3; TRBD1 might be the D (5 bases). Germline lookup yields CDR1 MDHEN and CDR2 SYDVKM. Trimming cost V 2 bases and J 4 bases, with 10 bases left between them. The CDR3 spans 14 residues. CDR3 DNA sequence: TGTGCCAGCAGTTTAACTGACAGAGCAGATACGCAGTATTTT. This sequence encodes CASSLTDRADTQYF.

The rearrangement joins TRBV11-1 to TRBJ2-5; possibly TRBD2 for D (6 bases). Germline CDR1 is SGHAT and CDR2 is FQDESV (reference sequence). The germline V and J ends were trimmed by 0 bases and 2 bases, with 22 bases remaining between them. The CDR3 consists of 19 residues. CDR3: CASSLALFRTGEIQETQYF. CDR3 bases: TGTGCCAGCAGCTTAGCGCTCTTTAGGACGGGGGAGATTCAAGAGACCCAGTACTTC. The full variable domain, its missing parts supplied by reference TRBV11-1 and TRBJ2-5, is EAEVAQSPRYKITEKSQAVAFWCDPISGHATLYWYRQILGQGPELLVQFQDESVVDDSQLPKDRFSAERLKGVDSTLKIQPAELGDSAMYLCASSLALFRTGEIQETQYFGPGTRLLVL.

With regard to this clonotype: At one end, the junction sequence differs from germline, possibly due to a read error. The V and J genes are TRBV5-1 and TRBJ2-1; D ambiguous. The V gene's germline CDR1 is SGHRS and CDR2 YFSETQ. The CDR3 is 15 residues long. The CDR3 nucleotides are TGTGCCAGCAGCGTGAAAAGTCGGACGATTCCTGAGCAGTTCTTC. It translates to CASSVKSRTIPEQFF.

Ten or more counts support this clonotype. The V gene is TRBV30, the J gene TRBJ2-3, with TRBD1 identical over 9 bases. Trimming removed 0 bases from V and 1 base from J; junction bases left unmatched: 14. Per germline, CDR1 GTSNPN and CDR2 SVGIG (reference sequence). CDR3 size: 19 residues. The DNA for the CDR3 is TGTGCCTGGAGTGTGGGACAGGGTCGAGCCCTAGCGCGCACAGATACGCAGTATTTT. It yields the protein CAWSVGQGRALARTDTQYF.

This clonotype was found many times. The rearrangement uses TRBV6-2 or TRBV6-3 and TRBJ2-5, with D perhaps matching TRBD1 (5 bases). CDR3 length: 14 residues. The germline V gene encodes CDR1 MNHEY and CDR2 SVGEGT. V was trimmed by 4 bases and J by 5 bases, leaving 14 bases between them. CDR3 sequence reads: CASSSTPGYETQYF. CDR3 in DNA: TGTGCCAGCAGTTCCACCCCAGGGTATGAGACCCAGTACTTC.

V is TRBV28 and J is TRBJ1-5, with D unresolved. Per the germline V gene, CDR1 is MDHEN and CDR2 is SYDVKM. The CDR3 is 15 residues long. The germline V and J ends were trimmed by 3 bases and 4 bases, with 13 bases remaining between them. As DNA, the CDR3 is TGTGCCAGCAGTTTCGGCGGGCGATTTAATCAGCCCCAGCATTTT. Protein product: CASSFGGRFNQPQHF. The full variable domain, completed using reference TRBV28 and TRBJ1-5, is DVKVTQSSRYLVKRTGEKVFLECVQDMDHENMFWYRQDPGLGLRLIYFSYDVKMKEKGDIPEGYSVSREKKERFSLILESASTNQTSMYLCASSFGGRFNQPQHFGDGTRLSIL.

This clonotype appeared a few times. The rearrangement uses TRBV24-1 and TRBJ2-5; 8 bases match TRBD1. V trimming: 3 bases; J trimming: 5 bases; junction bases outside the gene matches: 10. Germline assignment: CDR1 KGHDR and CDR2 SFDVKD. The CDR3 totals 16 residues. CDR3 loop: CATSDPTGAGGETQYF. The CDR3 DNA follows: TGTGCCACCAGTGATCCGACAGGGGCTGGGGGGGAGACCCAGTACTTC.

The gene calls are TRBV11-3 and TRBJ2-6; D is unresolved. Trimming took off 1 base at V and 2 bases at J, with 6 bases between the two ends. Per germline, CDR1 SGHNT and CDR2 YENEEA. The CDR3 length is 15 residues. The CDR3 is CASSLGGTGANVLTF. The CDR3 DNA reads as TGTGCCAGCAGCTTAGGGGGAACTGGGGCCAACGTCCTGACTTTC. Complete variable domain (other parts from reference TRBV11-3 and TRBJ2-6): EAGVVQSPRYKIIEKKQPVAFWCNPISGHNTLYWYLQNLGQGPELLIRYENEEAVDDSQLPKDRFSAERLKGVDSTLKIQPAELGDSAVYLCASSLGGTGANVLTFGAGSRLTVL.

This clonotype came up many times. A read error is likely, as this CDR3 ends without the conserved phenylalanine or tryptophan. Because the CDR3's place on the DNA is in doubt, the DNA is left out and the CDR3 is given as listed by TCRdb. This chain's CDR3 is CASSPDLGDRAVI. The chain has TRBV5-1 and TRBJ2-7; the table assigns TRBD1, which was not confirmed against the DNA. From germline, CDR1 is SGHRS and CDR2 YFSETQ. The CDR3 comprises 13 residues, both ends counted.

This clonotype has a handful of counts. The CDR3 loop reads CASSIGAISKSGGIPYNEQFF. The CDR3, as DNA: TGTGCCAGTAGTATAGGAGCCATAAGCAAGTCTGGCGGGATTCCCTACAATGAGCAGTTCTTC. This chain connects TRBV19 to TRBJ2-1; tentatively, D is TRBD2 (6 bases). The V gene's germline CDR1 is LNHDA and CDR2 SQIVND (reference sequence). V lost 1 base and J 2 bases, leaving 27 bases between the germline ends. The CDR3 has 21 residues.

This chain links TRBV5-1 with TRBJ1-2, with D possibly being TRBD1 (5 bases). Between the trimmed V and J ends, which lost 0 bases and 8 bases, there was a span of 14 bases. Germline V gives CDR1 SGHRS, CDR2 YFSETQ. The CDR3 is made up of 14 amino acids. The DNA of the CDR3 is TGCGCCAGCAGCTTGGAACGGGGGAGTGACGGCTACACCTTC. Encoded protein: CASSLERGSDGYTF.

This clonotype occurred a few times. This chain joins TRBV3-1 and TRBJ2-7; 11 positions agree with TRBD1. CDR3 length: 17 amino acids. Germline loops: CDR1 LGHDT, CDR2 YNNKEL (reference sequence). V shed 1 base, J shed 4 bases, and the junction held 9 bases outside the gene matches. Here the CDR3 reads CASSQGRLGQGEYEQYF. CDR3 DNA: TGTGCCAGCAGCCAAGGGAGACTGGGACAGGGGGAATACGAGCAGTACTTC.

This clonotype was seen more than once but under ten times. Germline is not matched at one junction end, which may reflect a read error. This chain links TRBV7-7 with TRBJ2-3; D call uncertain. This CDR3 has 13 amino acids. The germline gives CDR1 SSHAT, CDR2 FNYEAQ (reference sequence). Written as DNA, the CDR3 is TGTGCTAGCAGTCCGGGTAGCACGAATACGCAGTATTTT. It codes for CASSPGSTNTQYF.